This T cell receptor (beta chain) derives from a study of T-cell memory formation after mild COVID-19. As regards this clonotype: Its antigen is unknown.

Study results and caveats: Among clones contracting day 15 to 85, CD4/CD8 was balanced, whereas later expanders leaned CD4+.

The CDR3 consists of 14 residues. Trimming cost V 0 bases and J 3 bases, with 8 bases left between them. Looked up from germline, CDR1 is SGHAT and CDR2 is FQNNGV. Amplification by 5'RACE using constant-segment primers produced TCR alpha and TCR beta cDNA libraries that carried sample barcodes and UMIs. MiXCR was run by TCRdb on the 5' RACE reads, yielding one entry per CDR3 protein. The table shows 470,000 or so distinct CDR3 sequences, with over 15% occurring only once. The sequence derives from an adult woman who had mild COVID-19 (a few samples of this study predate the infection). Cell type and time point are not known. Sample: PBMCs or a T cell subset sorted from them (not recorded which). The chain links TRBV11-2 to TRBJ2-5; unclear D gene. The CDR3 spells CASSLDRAEETQYF. CDR3 sequence (DNA): TGTGCCAGCAGCTTAGATCGGGCAGAAGAGACCCAGTACTTC.